This TCR beta chain was profiled in a study of shared clonotypes between healthy human individuals. Study-level information: For every donor, three CD4 naive, three CD4 memory, two CD8 naive and one CD8 memory plates were used. Points from the study as a whole: What limited the represented genetic and exposure-history diversity was the small number of donors.

Naive CD8 cells, CD45RO-negative and positively selected for CCR7, excluded terminally differentiated effector memory CD45RA+ cells. Germline assignment: CDR1 SNHLY and CDR2 FYNNEI. CDR3 length equals 11 residues. Deletions cut 8 bases from V and 3 bases from J, with 5 bases between. As to this clone: As yet, its antigen is unknown.

At deep level, the assay was performed. Splitting of each subset's genomic DNA was done evenly across several immunoSEQ plates. The assay was immunoSEQ multiplex PCR, and TCRdb's table has in-frame clones only and misses some. The table shows hundreds of thousands of clones, with about 95% occurring only once. The rearrangement joins TRBV2 to TRBJ1-3, with D unresolved. This TCR was recovered from a young woman in good health. Material for sequencing was naive CD8+ T cells sorted from blood. CDR3 bases: TGTGCCAGCCAGTTTGGAAACACCATATATTTT. As protein: CASQFGNTIYF.